The clone carrying this T cell receptor beta chain was recorded once. The data were taken from a study of T cell changes during pregnancy in multiple sclerosis. This CDR3 has 15 amino acids. J gave up 3 bases and V 3 bases, and 7 bases lay outside the gene matches. Looked up from germline, CDR1 is MDHEN and CDR2 is SYDVKM. The assay was immunoSEQ multiplex PCR, and TCRdb's table has in-frame clones only and misses some. The sample has approximately 120,000 clones; about 96% are singletons. The genes are TRBV28 and TRBJ1-1, with 7 positions matching TRBD1. Specimen: peripheral blood, collected after pregnancy. The source of this sequence is a female donor with multiple sclerosis, enrolled in a pregnancy study. In nucleotides, the CDR3 is TGTGCCAGCAGTTTCCAAGGAGGGGGCTACACTGAAGCTTTCTTT. Translating it yields CASSFQGGGYTEAFF.